The 15 T cell receptor beta chains presented below share a single source sample, sequenced in a study of monozygotic twins with inflammatory bowel disease. TCRdb derives one entry per CDR3 protein from the 5' RACE reads, leaving out DNA. The repertoire table contains about 330,000 distinct CDR3 sequences. Sample: blood. Receptors originate from a human donor with ulcerative colitis or Crohn's disease, or a healthy co-twin of an affected twin (not recorded which).

This chain links TRBV28 with TRBJ2-7; TCRdb's assignment of TRBD1 cannot be checked, as there is no DNA. Germline V lookup: CDR1 MDHEN, CDR2 SYDVKM. The CDR3 is 18 amino acids. The CDR3 here is CASSSVPGQGAWDYEQYF.

The chain employs TRBV20-1 and TRBJ2-1; without DNA, the TCRdb call of TRBD1 cannot be checked. Germline values: CDR1 DFQATT, CDR2 SNEGSKA (reference sequence). This CDR3 comprises 13 residues. CDR3 sequence reads: CSARGGHTNEQFF.

The J gene is TRBJ1-1, the V gene TRBV12-3 or TRBV12-4. This CDR3 comprises 14 residues. The CDR3 loop is CASTTGFHDTEAFF.

The rearrangement joins TRBV7-9 to TRBJ1-1. The V gene's germline CDR1 is SEHNR and CDR2 FQNEAQ (reference sequence). This CDR3 is built from 14 residues. The CDR3 loop is CASSFITANTEAFF.

The chain has TRBV4-3 and TRBJ2-3; TCRdb gives TRBD1 as the D gene, but with no DNA this cannot be confirmed. Germline assignment: CDR1 LGHNA and CDR2 YSLEER. This CDR3 is 14 amino acids long. Here the CDR3 reads CASSQDGAGDTQYF.

The chain has TRBV20-1 and TRBJ2-3; the D call from TCRdb, TRBD1, cannot be confirmed without DNA. Germline V gene sequence: CDR1 DFQATT, CDR2 SNEGSKA (reference sequence). The CDR3 is 13 residues long. The CDR3 region is CSARTAGGNTQYF.

This chain joins TRBV19 and TRBJ2-1; TCRdb names TRBD2, which stays unverified in the absence of DNA. Germline V gene sequence: CDR1 LNHDA, CDR2 SQIVND (reference sequence). The CDR3 is 16 amino acids. The CDR3: CAGPWTQPRGVGEQFF.

The chain is built from TRBV5-5 and TRBJ1-1. Per the germline V gene, CDR1 is SGHKS and CDR2 is YYEKEE (reference sequence). CDR3 size: 17 residues. Here the CDR3 reads CASSLVMTADMNTEAFF.

This chain connects TRBV30 to TRBJ2-1; TCRdb gives TRBD1 as the D gene, but with no DNA this cannot be confirmed. The CDR3 has 14 amino acids. Germline CDR1 and CDR2: GTSNPN and SVGIG (reference sequence). This CDR3 reads CAWSVVAGKDEQFF.

This chain joins TRBV27 and TRBJ2-7; lacking DNA, the TRBD2 call made by TCRdb goes unchecked. CDR3 length equals 14 residues. CDR1 MNHEY and CDR2 SMNVEV come from the germline V gene (reference sequence). This CDR3 reads CASSSRTSGYEQYF.

V and J are TRBV28 and TRBJ2-2; TCRdb designates TRBD2, a call that cannot be tested without DNA. This CDR3 region has 13 residues. Germline CDR1 MDHEN, CDR2 SYDVKM. Here the CDR3 reads CASGTPNTGELFF.

The V and J genes are TRBV5-1 and TRBJ2-7; TCRdb gives TRBD2 as the D gene, but with no DNA this cannot be confirmed. Germline CDR1 reads SGHRS; CDR2 reads YFSETQ. The CDR3 covers 16 residues. Here the CDR3 reads CASSPGVASGGYEQYF.

J is TRBJ2-7 and V is TRBV11-1; checking the TCRdb D call of TRBD1 is not possible without DNA. The CDR3 length is 18 residues. From germline, CDR1 is SGHAT and CDR2 FQDESV (reference sequence). This CDR3 is CASSKDHPRQEDGYEQYF.

The chain carries TRBV6-1 and TRBJ1-1; TCRdb names TRBD1, which stays unverified in the absence of DNA. Germline CDR1 MNHNS, CDR2 SASEGT. This CDR3 spans 16 amino acids. The CDR3 sequence is CASSVSAGTGSAEAFF.

This chain uses TRBV4-1 with TRBJ2-7; TCRdb designates TRBD1, a call that cannot be tested without DNA. The CDR3 loop spans 13 amino acids. Germline V gene data show CDR1 as MGHRA and CDR2 as YSYEKL. The CDR3 spells CASSQGARDEQYF.